The source of this T cell receptor (beta chain) is a study of shared clonotypes between healthy human individuals. Study outcomes and limitations: Sharing across four donors was highest in naive CD4 (roughly 5%) and lowest in memory CD8 (about 0.4%).

Notes on this clone: Its antigen is not known.

The V segment lost 7 bases and the J segment 9 bases; nucleotides outside the gene matches: 10. CDR1 is SGHRS, CDR2 YFSETQ, per germline. The CDR3 contains 15 residues. Profiling relied on immunoSEQ multiplex PCR, and the TCRdb table lists in-frame clones only, not all of them. This sample carries some 1.4 million clones, roughly 97% of them seen once, and the ten largest clones take roughly 1.2%. The sample consisted of naive CD4+ T cells sorted from blood. Indicated subset: CD45RA+ positively selected. The V gene is TRBV5-1, the J gene TRBJ2-1, with TRBD2 identical over 13 bases. The source is a man aged 25 to 40 in good health. Written as DNA, the CDR3 is TGCGCCAGCGGGGGACTAGCGGGACGGGACGGTGAGCAGTTCTTC. Amino acids: CASGGLAGRDGEQFF.